This TCR beta chain comes out of a study of beta chain features in type 1 diabetes. About the study: No age, gender or cell yield differences were seen between patients and healthy donors.

Regarding the study as a whole: There was a moderate but significant shortening of TCRB CDR3s in all four CD4+ subsets of Type 1 diabetes patients.

Concerning this clone itself: No antigen is known for it.

TCRB transcripts that were expressed got sequenced, as all of the isolated RNA had been reverse transcribed. The data were produced by immunoSEQ multiplex PCR, yet TCRdb's version contains in-frame clones alone and is incomplete. This sample yields under 350,000 clones, of which 13% to 15% are seen a single time; roughly 0.018% belongs to the top ten. The J segment lost 4 bases and the V segment lost 4 bases, leaving 5 bases of the junction unmatched. From germline, CDR1 is SGHNT and CDR2 YYREEE (reference sequence). The CDR3 consists of 16 residues. The sequenced sample was naive CD4+ T cells from blood. The receptor comes from a man aged 25 to 45 with type 1 diabetes. The chain recombines TRBV5-4 with TRBJ2-2, with TRBD2 matching 12 bases. CDR3 sequence reads: CASSGGLAGATGELFF. CDR3 sequence (DNA): TGTGCCAGCAGCGGGGGACTAGCGGGTGCCACCGGGGAGCTGTTTTTT.